This TCR beta chain was found in a study of blood T cell repertoires in COVID-19. The CDR3 consists of 13 residues. Trimming removed 7 bases from V and 4 bases from J, with 11 bases in between. Measured with immunoSEQ multiplex PCR; TCRdb has only the in-frame clones, and not every one. The table lists around 300,000 clones, just under 90% of them singletons. This chain uses TRBV12-3 or TRBV12-4 with TRBJ1-5; D may be TRBD1 (6 bases). This receptor was taken from a woman aged 40 to 50 with acute or convalescent COVID-19. Sequencing was performed on peripheral blood. The CDR3 here is CASTDRPNQPQHF. The CDR3 DNA sequence: TGTGCCAGCACCGACAGGCCTAATCAGCCCCAGCATTTT.